Listed below are T cell receptor beta chains from one sample, sequenced in a study of post-analysis software for immune sequencing data. TCRdb recomputed calls from the PCR reads with MiXCR, one row per CDR3 protein. The data contain about 810,000 distinct CDR3 sequences, roughly 58% of them singletons. Material: blood. Receptor source: a girl aged 10 to 17 with multiple sclerosis. CDR3s include the opening cysteine and the closing phenylalanine or tryptophan. Fields, in order: J gene, clone size, V gene, D gene, CDR3 DNA, CDR3 protein. A D gene is named only where the DNA matches it firmly. For some rows the clone size is stated as once, few or many, or as a class when expanded; others skip it.

j_gene: TRBJ2-3
abundance: NA
v_gene: TRBV3-1
d_gene: TRBD2
CDR3nt: TGTGCCAGCAGAAAAGGGACTAGCGGTCTCGGGGGCACAGATACGCAGTATTTT
CDR3aa: CASRKGTSGLGGTDTQYF

j_gene: TRBJ2-3
abundance: few
v_gene: TRBV7-9
d_gene: NA
CDR3nt: TGTGCCAGCAGCTCCCGGGACGCCACGCAGTATTTT
CDR3aa: CASSSRDATQYF

j_gene: TRBJ1-1
abundance: NA
v_gene: TRBV20-1
d_gene: TRBD1
CDR3nt: TGCAGTGCTAGAGGGGGACAGAGGAACACTGAAGCTTTCTTT
CDR3aa: CSARGGQRNTEAFF

j_gene: TRBJ1-2
abundance: NA
v_gene: TRBV2
d_gene: NA
CDR3nt: TGTGCCAGCACAGTGCAGTATGGCTACACCTTC
CDR3aa: CASTVQYGYTF

j_gene: TRBJ2-1
abundance: NA
v_gene: TRBV28
d_gene: NA
CDR3nt: TGTGCCAGCACCGTGGTGGGGACCTACAATGAGCAGTTCTTC
CDR3aa: CASTVVGTYNEQFF

j_gene: TRBJ2-5
abundance: NA
v_gene: TRBV2
d_gene: NA
CDR3nt: TGTGCCAGCACTAAAGGGGAGACCCAGTACTTC
CDR3aa: CASTKGETQYF

j_gene: TRBJ2-7
abundance: NA
v_gene: TRBV7-9
d_gene: NA
CDR3nt: TGTGCCAGCAGGCCCAGTACAGGGAGCGAGCAGTACTTC
CDR3aa: CASRPSTGSEQYF

j_gene: TRBJ2-7
abundance: NA
v_gene: TRBV7-9
d_gene: TRBD1
CDR3nt: TGTGCCAGCACCGGGGGACAGGGGGCCAGCGAGCAGTACTTC
CDR3aa: CASTGGQGASEQYF

j_gene: TRBJ2-7
abundance: NA
v_gene: TRBV5-1
d_gene: TRBD1
CDR3nt: TGCGCCAGCAGCTCCGGGACAGAGATCCACGAGCAGTACTTC
CDR3aa: CASSSGTEIHEQYF

j_gene: TRBJ2-1
abundance: NA
v_gene: TRBV20-1
d_gene: NA
CDR3nt: TGCAGTGCTAGAGATCAATTCGCCAATGAGCAGTTCTTC
CDR3aa: CSARDQFANEQFF

j_gene: TRBJ2-7
abundance: NA
v_gene: TRBV3-1
d_gene: NA
CDR3nt: TGTGCCAGCAGCGGGGACGCCGCGCGGGGCTACGAGCAGTACTTC
CDR3aa: CASSGDAARGYEQYF

j_gene: TRBJ2-5
abundance: NA
v_gene: TRBV29-1
d_gene: TRBD2
CDR3nt: TGCAGCGTTGGGGCGGGGGGTGGAGAGACCCAGTACTTC
CDR3aa: CSVGAGGGETQYF

j_gene: TRBJ2-7
abundance: NA
v_gene: TRBV20-1
d_gene: NA
CDR3nt: TGCAGTGCTACCCCGGGACTTTTTACCTACGAGCAGTACTTC
CDR3aa: CSATPGLFTYEQYF

j_gene: TRBJ1-2
abundance: NA
v_gene: TRBV5-6
d_gene: NA
CDR3nt: TGTGCCAGCAGCTTGGGGTTTGACAGCGACGATGGCTACACCTTC
CDR3aa: CASSLGFDSDDGYTF

j_gene: TRBJ2-3
abundance: NA
v_gene: TRBV29-1
d_gene: NA
CDR3nt: TGCAGCGTTGACGGACTACTTGCCACAGATACGCAGTATTTT
CDR3aa: CSVDGLLATDTQYF

j_gene: TRBJ2-5
abundance: few
v_gene: TRBV20-1
d_gene: NA
CDR3nt: TGCAGTGCTAGAGTACTAGCTAGGATCGAGACCCAGTACTTC
CDR3aa: CSARVLARIETQYF

j_gene: TRBJ2-5
abundance: few
v_gene: TRBV7-9
d_gene: TRBD1
CDR3nt: TGTGCCATACCTGACAGGGATAAGTACTTC
CDR3aa: CAIPDRDKYF

j_gene: TRBJ2-1
abundance: NA
v_gene: TRBV3-1
d_gene: TRBD2
CDR3nt: TGTGCCAGCAGCCAAGGCGTAGGCGGGGGGGCCCGGTTTAGCAATGAGCAGTTCTTC
CDR3aa: CASSQGVGGGARFSNEQFF